Here is one T cell receptor beta chain with its context. Its antigen is unidentified. Graves' hyperthyroidism was deemed stable given no ophthalmopathy progression within 18 months. An approximately 10 ml volume of fresh peripheral blood provided the PBMCs. The sample belongs to a study of T cells in Graves' hyperthyroidism and ophthalmopathy. Study-wide findings and caveats: Ophthalmopathy was distinguished from stable hyperthyroidism by 13 V-J signatures.

Using RNA transcripts as the source, TCR beta CDR3 regions were amplified. Primed by the HTBI set, a first-round RT-PCR was run on the TCR CDR3. TCRdb re-derived calls from the multiplex PCR reads in MiXCR, one entry per CDR3 protein. This table has hundreds of thousands of distinct CDR3 sequences, approximately 40% appearing once. The germline V and J ends were trimmed by 7 bases and 4 bases, with 11 bases remaining between them. The CDR3 spans 12 residues. CDR1 is PRHDT, CDR2 FYEKMQ, per germline (reference sequence). The receptor comes from a man aged 18-30 years with Graves' hyperthyroidism. The rearrangement uses TRBV13 and TRBJ2-7, with D tentatively TRBD1 (6 bases). The material sequenced was blood. This chain's CDR3 is CASTTTGYEQYF. The CDR3 DNA reads as TGTGCCAGCACCACGACAGGTTACGAGCAGTACTTC.